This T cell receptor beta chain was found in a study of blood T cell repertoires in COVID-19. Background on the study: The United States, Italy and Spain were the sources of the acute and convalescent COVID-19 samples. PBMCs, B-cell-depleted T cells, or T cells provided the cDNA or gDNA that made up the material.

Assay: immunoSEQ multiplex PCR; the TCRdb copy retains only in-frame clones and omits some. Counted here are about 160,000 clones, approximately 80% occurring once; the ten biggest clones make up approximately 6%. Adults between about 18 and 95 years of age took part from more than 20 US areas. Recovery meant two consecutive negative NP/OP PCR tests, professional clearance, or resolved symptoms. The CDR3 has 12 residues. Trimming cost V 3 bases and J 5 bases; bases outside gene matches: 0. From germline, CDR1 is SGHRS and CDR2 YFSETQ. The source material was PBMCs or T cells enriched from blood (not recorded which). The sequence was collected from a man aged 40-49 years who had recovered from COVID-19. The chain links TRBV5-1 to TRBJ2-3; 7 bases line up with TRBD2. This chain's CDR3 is CASSSGGDTQYF. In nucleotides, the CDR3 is TGCGCCAGCAGCTCGGGGGGAGATACGCAGTATTTT.